The 18 T cell receptor beta chains listed next were all sequenced from one sample in a study of Graves' ophthalmopathy and Graves' hyperthyroidism. Using RNA transcripts, the TCR beta CDR3 regions were amplified. Investigators did first-round RT-PCR with HTBI primers, then second-round multiplex PCR. TCRdb reanalysed the multiplex PCR reads using MiXCR and keeps one entry per CDR3 protein. The table has about 15,000 distinct CDR3 sequences, roughly 50% seen once. Sequencing was performed on peripheral blood. The receptor set was obtained from a woman in her twenties or thirties with Graves' ophthalmopathy.

This chain connects TRBV6-1 to TRBJ2-7; a possible D gene is TRBD2 (5 bases). The germline gives CDR1 MNHNS, CDR2 SASEGT. V lost 4 bases, J lost 5 bases, and 12 bases lay in between. The CDR3 has 13 amino acids. Written as DNA, the CDR3 is TGTGCCAGCAGTGTAAACAGAGGGAACGAGCAGTACTTC. Encoded protein: CASSVNRGNEQYF.

Turning to this clonotype: A much larger clone differs by one base, so this may be a read error. The genes are TRBV20-1 and TRBJ2-7; TRBD1 aligns across 8 bases. The CDR3 contains 12 residues. Looked up from germline, CDR1 is DFQATT and CDR2 is SNEGSKA (reference sequence). Trimming at V came to 6 bases and at J to 6 bases, leaving 7 bases not matched to a gene. The CDR3 reads CSAQGQVGEQYF. Written as DNA, the CDR3 is TGCAGTGCACAGGGACAGGTCGGCGAGCAGTACTTC.

CDR3 sequence reads: CAISAASGSIGNEQFF. Written as DNA, the CDR3 is TGTGCCATCAGTGCGGCTAGCGGGAGTATAGGTAATGAGCAGTTCTTC. This chain connects TRBV10-3 to TRBJ2-1, with TRBD2 matching 10 bases. Trimming at V came to 4 bases and at J to 7 bases, leaving 10 bases not matched to a gene. The CDR3 contains 16 residues. Germline V gives CDR1 ENHRY, CDR2 SYGVKD.

The chain recombines TRBV7-3 with TRBJ2-7; 14 bases match TRBD2. The germline gives CDR1 SGHTA, CDR2 FQGTGA. CDR3 size: 15 residues. The V gene end was trimmed by 4 bases and the J gene end by 6 bases; junction bases not matched to a gene: 5. DNA of the CDR3: TGTGCCAGCAGCTCAGGGACTAGCGGGAGTAGCGAGCAGTACTTC. Translation gives CASSSGTSGSSEQYF.

The chain combines TRBV7-6 with TRBJ2-7; possibly TRBD2 for D (6 bases). Germline CDR1 and CDR2: SGHVS and FNYEAQ. V lost 2 bases, J lost 2 bases, and 10 bases lay in between. The CDR3 has 14 residues. CDR3: CASSLTAGPYEQYF. The CDR3 coding sequence is TGTGCCAGCAGCTTAACGGCGGGACCCTACGAGCAGTACTTC.

At least ten counts were recorded for this clonotype. The rearrangement links TRBV9 to TRBJ2-1; D perhaps matches TRBD2 (6 bases). The germline V gene encodes CDR1 SGDLS and CDR2 YYNGEE. The CDR3 sequence is 11 residues long. With 7 bases removed from V and 9 bases from J, the gap between germline ends came to 11 bases. Here the CDR3 DNA reads TGTGCCAGCGGTAGCGGAACTGAGCAGTTCTTC. It codes for CASGSGTEQFF.

This chain uses TRBV9 with TRBJ2-7, with D perhaps matching TRBD1 (6 bases). The CDR3 contains 13 residues. In germline, CDR1 is SGDLS, CDR2 YYNGEE. Deletions cut 0 bases from V and 4 bases from J, with 8 bases between. The CDR3 loop is CASSVGDTYEQYF. The CDR3 DNA sequence: TGTGCCAGCAGCGTAGGGGACACATACGAGCAGTACTTC.

This clonotype was seen a few times. The junction does not match germline at one end; this may be a read error. This sequence joins TRBV9 and TRBJ2-2; maybe TRBD2 (5 bases). Germline V lookup: CDR1 SGDLS, CDR2 YYNGEE. This CDR3 contains 15 residues. This CDR3 reads CASSVVAGGTGELFF. CDR3 bases: TGTGCCAGCAGTGTAGTGGCCGGCGGGACCGGGGAGCTGTTTTTT.

The chain is built from TRBV6-5 and TRBJ1-3; no definite D call. From germline, CDR1 is MNHEY and CDR2 SVGAGI. The CDR3 length is 13 residues. Trimming stripped 3 bases from V and 2 bases from J, with 5 bases between. CDR3 residues: CASSYKAGNTIYF. CDR3 nucleotides: TGTGCCAGCAGTTATAAGGCTGGAAACACCATATATTTT.

The chain recombines TRBV7-3 with TRBJ2-1, with a weak D call TRBD1 (5 bases). Trimming left V 2 bases short and J 4 bases short, with 6 bases between. This CDR3 is 13 amino acids long. CDR1 and CDR2 from the germline V gene are SGHTA and FQGTGA. The CDR3 nucleotides read TGTGCCAGCAGCTTATCAGGGTACAATGAGCAGTTCTTC. The encoded protein is CASSLSGYNEQFF.

This clonotype was found a few times. The J gene is TRBJ2-2, the V gene TRBV20-1; D gene unclear. The germline CDR1 and CDR2 sequences are DFQATT and SNEGSKA (reference sequence). Trimming shortened V by 0 bases and J by 7 bases, and 9 bases separated the two germline ends. The CDR3 totals 13 residues. The CDR3 spells CSARDDVGGELFF. The CDR3 DNA follows: TGCAGTGCTAGAGATGATGTTGGCGGGGAGCTGTTTTTT.

This clonotype has only a few counts. The chain is built from TRBV7-9 and TRBJ2-7; 11 bases map to TRBD2. The junction had 3 bases not matched to a gene; V was cut back by 1 base and J by 7 bases. Germline CDR1 and CDR2: SEHNR and FQNEAQ (reference sequence). The CDR3 is 14 residues long. The CDR3: CASSLVLAGGEQYF. CDR3 bases: TGTGCCAGCAGCTTAGTTTTAGCGGGAGGGGAGCAGTACTTC.

The J gene is TRBJ2-1, the V gene TRBV6-1; the match to TRBD1 covers 7 bases. Germline V gene data show CDR1 as MNHNS and CDR2 as SASEGT. This CDR3 contains 13 residues. V gave up 4 bases and J gave up 4 bases; unmatched junction bases: 1. The CDR3 here is CASSVTGYNEQFF. The DNA for the CDR3 is TGTGCCAGCAGTGTGACAGGGTACAATGAGCAGTTCTTC.

In this sample, this clonotype turned up many times. This chain connects TRBV3-1 to TRBJ2-3; D call uncertain. The germline V gene has CDR1 LGHDT and CDR2 YNNKEL (reference sequence). V was trimmed by 0 bases and J by 4 bases, leaving 11 bases between them. This CDR3 has 15 residues. CDR3 coding DNA: TGTGCCAGCAGCCAAGAAAACGGCCCCCCAGATACGCAGTATTTT. Amino acids: CASSQENGPPDTQYF.

The J gene is TRBJ1-1, the V gene TRBV2; a weak D match, TRBD1 (6 bases). Trimming took off 6 bases at V and 1 base at J, with 12 bases between the two ends. CDR1 SNHLY and CDR2 FYNNEI come from the germline V gene. The CDR3 has 14 residues. The CDR3, as DNA: TGTGCCAGCAGGGACGGGGGCCGGAACACTGAAGCTTTCTTT. Its translation is CASRDGGRNTEAFF. Drawing the rest from reference TRBV2 and TRBJ1-1, the complete variable domain is EPEVTQTPSHQVTQMGQEVILRCVPISNHLYFYWYRQILGQKVEFLVSFYNNEISEKSEIFDDQFSVERPDGSNFTLKIRSTKLEDSAMYFCASRDGGRNTEAFFGQGTRLTVV.

In its sample, this clonotype was seen many times. It may be a read error: a sequence one base away is much more abundant. V and J are TRBV6-4 and TRBJ1-2; D possibly corresponds to TRBD1 (5 bases). This CDR3 contains 14 residues. CDR1 and CDR2 (germline): MRHNA, SNTAGT. The germline V and J ends were trimmed by 2 bases and 4 bases, with 11 bases remaining between them. CDR3 in DNA: TGTGCCAGCAGTGACCGCAGGGCCGTCTATGGCTACACCTTC. Translation gives CASSDRRAVYGYTF.

V usage is TRBV7-8 and J usage is TRBJ2-2, with 11 nucleotides matching TRBD1. The germline V gene encodes CDR1 SGHVS and CDR2 FQNEAQ. The trim removed 6 bases at V and 4 bases at J, leaving 4 bases unmatched. The CDR3 sequence is 15 residues long. The CDR3 DNA reads as TGTGCCAGCAGGCACGGGACAGGGGGCACCGGGGAGCTGTTTTTT. This encodes CASRHGTGGTGELFF.

The sample holds many counts of this clonotype. The chain has TRBV9 and TRBJ2-1; 8 bases are a match to TRBD2. Losses at the gene ends were 3 bases for V and 10 bases for J; bases not matched to a gene: 6. CDR3 length: 13 amino acids. Germline assignment: CDR1 SGDLS and CDR2 YYNGEE. The CDR3 region has the DNA TGTGCCAGCAGCGCCGCTAGCGGGTTGGAGCAGTTCTTC. It translates to CASSAASGLEQFF.